Following are 14 T cell receptor beta chains from one sample sequenced in a study of T cell responses to AZD1222 COVID-19 vaccine. Profiling relied on immunoSEQ multiplex PCR, and the TCRdb table lists in-frame clones only, not all of them. The sample shows approximately 120,000 clones, about 90% of them seen only once. Sequencing used peripheral blood, obtained on day 0 of AZD1222 vaccination. The receptors were sampled from an adult in good health.

The chain combines TRBV28 with TRBJ1-1; tentatively, D is TRBD1 (6 bases). The CDR3 length is 14 residues. Trimming stripped 3 bases from V and 2 bases from J, with 10 bases between. CDR1 is MDHEN, CDR2 SYDVKM, per germline. The CDR3 spells CASSFTGPNTEAFF. In DNA form, the CDR3 reads TGTGCCAGCAGTTTCACAGGGCCCAACACTGAAGCTTTCTTT.

This clone was seen just once. The V gene is TRBV4-3, the J gene TRBJ1-1, with D tentatively TRBD1 (5 bases). CDR1 LGHNA and CDR2 YSLEER come from the germline V gene. The CDR3 runs to 17 residues. Trimming left V 4 bases short and J 2 bases short, with 20 bases between. The DNA for the CDR3 is TGCGCCAGCAGCCCGTCCAGGGAAGGATCGGGAAACACTGAAGCTTTCTTT. Translation gives CASSPSREGSGNTEAFF.

This clone was detected once. The V gene is TRBV5-8, the J gene TRBJ2-1; a weak D match, TRBD2 (6 bases). With 4 bases removed from V and 4 bases from J, the gap between germline ends came to 12 bases. Germline V gene sequence: CDR1 SGHTS, CDR2 YDEGEE. This CDR3 has 14 amino acids. The DNA of the CDR3 is TGTGCCAGCAGCCGGAGGGCCGGTTACAATGAGCAGTTCTTC. It translates to CASSRRAGYNEQFF.

The chain is built from TRBV27 and TRBJ1-1; D unclear. V dropped 2 bases and J dropped 0 bases, with 4 bases sitting between them. This CDR3 is 13 amino acids long. The germline CDR1 and CDR2 sequences are MNHEY and SMNVEV (reference sequence). CDR3 sequence reads: CASSLTMNTEAFF. CDR3 nucleotide sequence: TGTGCCAGCAGTTTAACCATGAACACTGAAGCTTTCTTT.

This clone was recorded only once. The chain carries TRBV12-5 and TRBJ1-4; a possible D gene is TRBD1 (5 bases). The CDR3 spans 16 residues. Germline values: CDR1 LGHNT, CDR2 FRNRAP. V was trimmed by 3 bases and J by 2 bases, leaving 13 bases between them. In nucleotides, the CDR3 is TGTGCTAGTGGTTTTATTGCGGGGCAGACTAATGAAAAACTGTTTTTT. As protein: CASGFIAGQTNEKLFF.

The V and J genes are TRBV28 and TRBJ2-5; 7 bases match TRBD2. V was clipped by 2 bases and J by 5 bases; unmatched bases: 8. CDR1 and CDR2 (germline): MDHEN, SYDVKM. This CDR3 comprises 15 residues. The CDR3 nucleotides are TGTGCCAGCAGTTTAATAAGCGTGGGGGGGGAGACCCAGTACTTC. It translates to CASSLISVGGETQYF.

V gene TRBV2 combines with J gene TRBJ2-7; no definite D call. The CDR3 runs to 11 residues. Per germline, CDR1 SNHLY and CDR2 FYNNEI. V was clipped by 1 base and J by 3 bases, with 1 base between them. The CDR3 DNA sequence: TGTGCCAGCAGTGAAGTCTACGAGCAGTACTTC. This gives the protein CASSEVYEQYF.

J is TRBJ1-1 and V is TRBV19; D remains ambiguous. Trimming shortened V by 4 bases and J by 0 bases, and 18 bases separated the two germline ends. The germline V gene encodes CDR1 LNHDA and CDR2 SQIVND (reference sequence). The CDR3 is 17 amino acids. Here the CDR3 DNA reads TGTGCCAGTAGTAGCCTCGGGATTCCTTACATGAACACTGAAGCTTTCTTT. This translates into CASSSLGIPYMNTEAFF.

V gene TRBV11-2 combines with J gene TRBJ1-2, with D possibly being TRBD1 (6 bases). The germline V and J ends were trimmed by 5 bases and 3 bases, with 16 bases remaining between them. This CDR3 contains 15 residues. Germline V gene data show CDR1 as SGHAT and CDR2 as FQNNGV. This CDR3 is CASSRNMGQDYGYTF. The CDR3 DNA sequence: TGTGCCAGCAGCCGGAATATGGGACAAGACTATGGCTACACCTTC.

The chain combines TRBV5-1 with TRBJ1-2; a weak D match, TRBD1 (6 bases). CDR1 is SGHRS and CDR2 is YFSETQ in the germline V gene. Trimming cost V 2 bases and J 3 bases, with 14 bases left between them. The CDR3 sequence is 15 residues long. In nucleotides, the CDR3 is TGCGCCAGCAGCTTCGCACAGGGAGCCGACTATGGCTACACCTTC. Translating gives CASSFAQGADYGYTF.

The rearrangement uses TRBV7-9 and TRBJ1-6, with 7 nucleotides matching TRBD1. J gave up 0 bases and V 5 bases, and 7 bases lay outside the gene matches. The CDR3 has 17 residues. CDR1 and CDR2 (germline): SEHNR, FQNEAQ (reference sequence). CDR3 nucleotides: TGTGCCAGCAGCCCGGGGACAGAGAGCTCCTATAATTCACCCCTCCACTTT. Protein: CASSPGTESSYNSPLHF.

In this sample, this clone turned up a few times. V usage is TRBV7-3 and J usage is TRBJ2-2; no definite D call. This CDR3 has 12 residues. Trimming pared 3 bases from V and 5 bases from J, leaving 4 bases between. Germline V gene sequence: CDR1 SGHTA, CDR2 FQGTGA. CDR3 nucleotide sequence: TGTGCCAGCAGCTTCGGGACCGGGGAGCTGTTTTTT. This encodes CASSFGTGELFF.

V usage is TRBV9 and J usage is TRBJ2-3; the match to TRBD1 covers 8 bases. V lost 0 bases to trimming and J lost 4 bases; unmatched junction nucleotides: 7. The CDR3 spans 16 residues. The germline V gene has CDR1 SGDLS and CDR2 YYNGEE. The CDR3 is CASSVVAQGAADTQYF. Here the CDR3 DNA reads TGTGCCAGCAGCGTAGTTGCGCAGGGGGCGGCAGATACGCAGTATTTT.

The chain has TRBV19 and TRBJ2-1; weak D call: TRBD2 (7 bases). This CDR3 contains 16 residues. Looked up from germline, CDR1 is LNHDA and CDR2 is SQIVND (reference sequence). V shed 3 bases and J shed 8 bases, with 20 bases lying between them. CDR3 DNA sequence: TGTGCCAGTAGTATCTCAGGGGAGGGAGTGTACGATGAGCAGTTCTTC. It specifies CASSISGEGVYDEQFF.